Following are 32 T cell receptor beta chains from one sample sequenced in a study of blood T cell repertoires in COVID-19. Some clones are missing from TCRdb's copy, which holds only in-frame ones; the method was immunoSEQ multiplex PCR. The sample includes approximately 120,000 clones, approximately 85% of them seen just once. The sequenced sample was peripheral blood. The receptors stem from a woman aged 80 or over with COVID-19, enrolled during active disease.

The CDR3 loop is CASSYDLAAIQETQYF. CDR3 nucleotides: TGTGCCAGCAGTTACGATCTAGCGGCAATCCAAGAGACCCAGTACTTC. The rearrangement links TRBV6-2 or TRBV6-3 to TRBJ2-5, with 7 bases matching TRBD2. J gave up 1 base and V 2 bases, and 7 bases lay outside the gene matches. The CDR3 runs 16 residues. Per germline, CDR1 MNHEY and CDR2 SVGEGT.

The chain employs TRBV28 and TRBJ1-5, with D tentatively TRBD1 (6 bases). Trimming stripped 7 bases from V and 3 bases from J, with 16 bases between. CDR1 is MDHEN, CDR2 SYDVKM, per germline. The CDR3 has 15 residues. DNA for the CDR3: TGTGCCAGCAACCGGGACATCGGGACCAATCAGCCCCAGCATTTT. This gives the protein CASNRDIGTNQPQHF. Together with reference TRBV28 and TRBJ1-5, the CDR3 gives the full variable domain: DVKVTQSSRYLVKRTGEKVFLECVQDMDHENMFWYRQDPGLGLRLIYFSYDVKMKEKGDIPEGYSVSREKKERFSLILESASTNQTSMYLCASNRDIGTNQPQHFGDGTRLSIL.

The gene calls are TRBV11-2 and TRBJ1-4; tentatively, D is TRBD1 (5 bases). The CDR3 loop spans 15 amino acids. Trimming cost V 2 bases and J 7 bases, with 14 bases left between them. Per germline, CDR1 SGHAT and CDR2 FQNNGV. The CDR3 here is CASSLRGRVGEKLFF. The CDR3 nucleotides are TGTGCCAGCAGCTTACGTGGCAGGGTCGGTGAAAAACTGTTTTTT.

The sample holds one count of this clone. This chain uses TRBV19 with TRBJ1-5; D is unresolved. V was cut by 1 base and J by 2 bases, with 6 bases left in between. CDR1 is LNHDA, CDR2 SQIVND, per germline (reference sequence). The CDR3 is 14 amino acids. The CDR3 DNA reads as TGTGCCAGTAGTATAGGGGCAGGCAATCAGCCCCAGCATTTT. As protein: CASSIGAGNQPQHF.

The rearrangement joins TRBV6-1 to TRBJ1-5, with 10 bases that match TRBD1. CDR3 length: 15 amino acids. Losses at the gene ends were 1 base for V and 6 bases for J; bases not matched to a gene: 3. Germline V gene sequence: CDR1 MNHNS, CDR2 SASEGT. The CDR3 region is CASSEGTGGSQPQHF. The DNA for the CDR3 is TGTGCCAGCAGTGAAGGGACAGGGGGTAGTCAGCCCCAGCATTTT.

V usage is TRBV18 and J usage is TRBJ1-6; maybe TRBD1 (6 bases). V lost 3 bases and J lost 10, with 19 bases in between. The CDR3 runs 16 residues. Germline V gives CDR1 KGHSH, CDR2 LQKENI. The CDR3 region has the DNA TGTGCCAGCTCACCCAACCGGGGACAAAGAAAATCACCCCTCCACTTT. Its translation is CASSPNRGQRKSPLHF.

The genes are TRBV7-2 and TRBJ2-1; maybe TRBD2 (5 bases). Trimming left V 5 bases short and J 5 bases short, with 10 bases between. CDR3 length: 13 amino acids. Germline V CDR1 and CDR2: SGHTA, FQGNSA. CDR3 amino acids: CASSHREHNEQFF. CDR3 nucleotide sequence: TGTGCCAGCAGCCATCGGGAACACAATGAGCAGTTCTTC.

CDR3: CASSGGLPSTDTQYF. The CDR3 nucleotides read TGTGCCAGCAGTGGCGGGTTACCTAGCACAGATACGCAGTATTTT. This sequence joins TRBV2 and TRBJ2-3; perhaps TRBD2 as D (5 bases). This CDR3 region has 15 residues. V lost 4 bases to trimming and J lost 0 bases, with 11 bases between them. Germline CDR1 and CDR2: SNHLY and FYNNEI.

This clone appeared once. The chain carries TRBV28 and TRBJ2-5; 8 bases line up with TRBD2. V gave up 6 bases and J gave up 4 bases; unmatched junction bases: 7. The CDR3 length is 14 residues. In germline, CDR1 is MDHEN, CDR2 SYDVKM. The CDR3: CASSYQAGVETQYF. The CDR3 nucleotides are TGTGCCAGCAGCTACCAAGCGGGAGTAGAGACCCAGTACTTC.

The rearrangement links TRBV2 to TRBJ2-2, with 11 bases matching TRBD2. From germline, CDR1 is SNHLY and CDR2 FYNNEI. J was trimmed by 5 bases and V by 5 bases; bases with no gene match: 4. This CDR3 is 15 amino acids long. DNA for the CDR3: TGTGCCAGCAGTCTTCGACTAGCGGGAACCGGGGAGCTGTTTTTT. As protein: CASSLRLAGTGELFF.

The rearrangement uses TRBV4-3 and TRBJ2-7; 8 bases fit TRBD1. This CDR3 has 16 amino acids. The trim removed 3 bases at V and 4 bases at J, leaving 11 bases unmatched. From germline, CDR1 is LGHNA and CDR2 YSLEER. Here the CDR3 DNA reads TGCGCCAGCAGCCAGGAGTGGACAGGGATTTCTTACGAGCAGTACTTC. It specifies CASSQEWTGISYEQYF.

This chain uses TRBV7-3 with TRBJ2-1; 8 bases line up with TRBD1. Germline V lookup: CDR1 SGHTA, CDR2 FQGTGA. V dropped 4 bases and J dropped 8; count of bases not matched to a gene: 10. The CDR3 is made up of 15 amino acids. Here the CDR3 DNA reads TGTGCCAGCAGCTACGGACAGGGATCGGGGTATGAGCAGTTCTTC. It is translated as CASSYGQGSGYEQFF. Variable domain in full (rest from reference TRBV7-3 and TRBJ2-1): GAGVSQTPSNKVTEKGKYVELRCDPISGHTALYWYRQSLGQGPEFLIYFQGTGAADDSGLPNDRFFAVRPEGSVSTLKIQRTERGDSAVYLCASSYGQGSGYEQFFGPGTRLTVL.

This rearrangement joins TRBV3-1 (or the pseudogene TRBV3-2) to TRBJ2-7, with D perhaps matching TRBD1 (7 bases). In germline, CDR1 is LGHDT, CDR2 YNNKEL (reference sequence). The CDR3 has 11 residues. V lost 8 bases, J lost 5 bases, and 10 bases lay in between. The CDR3 sequence is CASQGGDEQYF. CDR3 in DNA: TGTGCCAGCCAGGGGGGAGACGAGCAGTACTTC.

J is TRBJ2-5 and V is TRBV2; maybe TRBD2 (5 bases). The CDR3 extends over 15 amino acids. CDR1 and CDR2 from the germline V gene are SNHLY and FYNNEI. The V end lost 7 bases, the J end lost 0 bases, and 15 bases lay between the germline ends. The CDR3 bases are TGTGCCAGCATTGGATTTGGAGGCTACCAAGAGACCCAGTACTTC. It is translated as CASIGFGGYQETQYF.

The V gene is TRBV5-1, the J gene TRBJ2-7; tentatively, D is TRBD2 (6 bases). This CDR3 spans 14 amino acids. With 4 bases removed from V and 6 bases from J, the gap between germline ends came to 17 bases. The V gene's germline CDR1 is SGHRS and CDR2 YFSETQ. CDR3 DNA sequence: TGCGCCAGCAGCCCGCGGACCCGGGAGAGCGAGCAGTACTTC. Its protein is CASSPRTRESEQYF.

This chain connects TRBV3-1 (or the pseudogene TRBV3-2) to TRBJ2-7; 10 bases line up with TRBD1. The V gene end was trimmed by 2 bases and the J gene end by 5 bases; junction bases not matched to a gene: 6. The length of the CDR3 is 15 residues. Per the germline V gene, CDR1 is LGHDT and CDR2 is YNNKEL (reference sequence). The chain's CDR3 is CASSQTGQGLNEQYF. CDR3 coding DNA: TGTGCCAGCAGCCAAACGGGACAGGGGCTTAACGAGCAGTACTTC.

V and J are TRBV19 and TRBJ2-3; D is unresolved. The germline CDR1 and CDR2 sequences are LNHDA and SQIVND (reference sequence). The CDR3 extends over 14 amino acids. Trimming shortened V by 6 bases and J by 4 bases, and 14 bases separated the two germline ends. CDR3 in amino acids: CASREEEWSDTQYF. The CDR3 DNA sequence: TGTGCCAGTAGGGAAGAGGAGTGGTCAGATACGCAGTATTTT.

In this sample, this clone turned up a few times. One junction end does not reproduce the germline sequence, and a read error may be involved. The chain combines TRBV6-6 with TRBJ2-5; 8 bases fit TRBD2. The CDR3 spans 15 residues. The germline CDR1 and CDR2 sequences are MNHNY and SVGAGI (reference sequence). In nucleotides, the CDR3 is TGTGCCAGCAGCTACTCCGGGACTAGGGAAGAGACCCAGTACTTC. Translated, it gives CASSYSGTREETQYF.

The genes are TRBV5-1 and TRBJ2-7, with D uncertain. The V and J ends lost 0 bases and 1 base respectively, with 8 bases between them. Germline CDR1 reads SGHRS; CDR2 reads YFSETQ. This CDR3 has 14 amino acids. The CDR3 reads CASSLGYGSYEQYF. As DNA, the CDR3 is TGCGCCAGCAGCTTGGGGTACGGTTCCTACGAGCAGTACTTC. Together with reference TRBV5-1 and TRBJ2-7, the CDR3 gives the full variable domain: KAGVTQTPRYLIKTRGQQVTLSCSPISGHRSVSWYQQTPGQGLQFLFEYFSETQRNKGNFPGRFSGRQFSNSRSEMNVSTLELGDSALYLCASSLGYGSYEQYFGPGTRLTVT.

This chain joins TRBV28 and TRBJ2-3; 11 nucleotides match TRBD2. The germline V gene encodes CDR1 MDHEN and CDR2 SYDVKM. This CDR3 is built from 16 residues. V was clipped by 6 bases and J by 4 bases; unmatched bases: 9. The CDR3 DNA reads as TGTGCCAGCAGCCATAGCGGGAGGGCCGGGGCAGATACGCAGTATTTT. This gives the protein CASSHSGRAGADTQYF. The full variable domain, in which reference TRBV28 and TRBJ2-3 provide the parts outside the CDR3, is DVKVTQSSRYLVKRTGEKVFLECVQDMDHENMFWYRQDPGLGLRLIYFSYDVKMKEKGDIPEGYSVSREKKERFSLILESASTNQTSMYLCASSHSGRAGADTQYFGPGTRLTVL.

The genes are TRBV4-2 and TRBJ1-1; 7 bases map to TRBD1. This CDR3 contains 16 residues. Germline V gene lookup returns CDR1 LGHNA and CDR2 YNFKEQ. V shed 3 bases and J 1 base; nucleotides not matched to a gene: 8. Here the CDR3 DNA reads TGTGCCAGCAGCCAGGGAAGCCGACAGGGGAACACTGAAGCTTTCTTT. Protein sequence: CASSQGSRQGNTEAFF.

This chain connects TRBV6-6 to TRBJ2-7; D is uncertain. Trimming removed 0 bases from V and 2 bases from J, with 8 bases in between. Germline V lookup: CDR1 MNHNY, CDR2 SVGAGI (reference sequence). This CDR3 comprises 14 residues. The CDR3 reads CASSYSTETYEQYF. The CDR3 coding sequence is TGTGCCAGCAGTTACTCGACGGAGACCTACGAGCAGTACTTC.

This clone was counted a few times. J is TRBJ2-2 and V is TRBV11-2, with D unresolved. CDR3 length: 14 residues. V lost 7 bases, J lost 7 bases, and 16 bases lay in between. The germline CDR1 and CDR2 sequences are SGHAT and FQNNGV. Here the CDR3 reads CASTSPENGGELFF. The CDR3 DNA reads TGTGCCAGCACCTCCCCGGAGAACGGCGGGGAGCTGTTTTTT.

The DNA for the CDR3 is TGTGCCAGCTTTAATAGCTCATCCTACGAGCAGTACTTC. This translates into CASFNSSSYEQYF. The chain is built from TRBV6-5 and TRBJ2-7; D remains ambiguous. The CDR3 sequence is 13 residues long. Trimming removed 8 bases at V and 1 base at J, with 12 bases between. Germline loops: CDR1 MNHEY, CDR2 SVGAGI.

V and J are TRBV19 and TRBJ2-1; D might be TRBD2 (5 bases). The CDR3 is made up of 14 amino acids. The germline V and J ends were trimmed by 5 bases and 5 bases, with 13 bases remaining between them. CDR1 and CDR2 from the germline V gene are LNHDA and SQIVND (reference sequence). DNA for the CDR3: TGTGCCAGTAGTCATTATACTAGAAACAATGAGCAGTTCTTC. Residues: CASSHYTRNNEQFF.

This clone is a singleton in its sample. The CDR3 DNA follows: TGTGCCAGCAGCTTAGTAGCTGCGGGGAATGAGCAGTTCTTC. As protein: CASSLVAAGNEQFF. The chain uses TRBV7-2 and TRBJ2-1; D perhaps matches TRBD2 (6 bases). Trimming removed 1 base at V and 7 bases at J, with 11 bases between. Per germline, CDR1 SGHTA and CDR2 FQGNSA. CDR3 size: 14 residues.

This chain links TRBV10-3 with TRBJ1-6; tentative D call: TRBD1 (5 bases). The V gene lost 0 bases and the J gene lost 7 bases, with 10 bases spanning the gap. The CDR3 has 15 residues. Germline assignment: CDR1 ENHRY and CDR2 SYGVKD. CDR3 DNA sequence: TGTGCCATCAGTGAGTCCGGCGGGGGGAATTCACCCCTCCACTTT. It yields the protein CAISESGGGNSPLHF.

The chain uses TRBV19 and TRBJ1-2, with a possible D match to TRBD1 (5 bases). The CDR3 contains 14 residues. The germline V gene has CDR1 LNHDA and CDR2 SQIVND (reference sequence). The ends were cut back, 6 bases at V and 2 bases at J, with 13 bases in the middle. CDR3 sequence reads: CASSDSPLNYGYTF. The DNA of the CDR3 is TGTGCCAGTAGCGACAGTCCCCTGAACTATGGCTACACCTTC.

As DNA, the CDR3 is TGTGCCAGCAGCCGGACAGCCCTTGGGGGCAAAAACATTCAGTACTTC. This gives the protein CASSRTALGGKNIQYF. V is TRBV7-2 and J is TRBJ2-4; D perhaps matches TRBD1 (6 bases). This CDR3 is 16 amino acids long. Per the germline V gene, CDR1 is SGHTA and CDR2 is FQGNSA. V shed 5 bases and J shed 3 bases, with 17 bases lying between them.

This clone occurred a few times. V is TRBV6-2 or TRBV6-3 and J is TRBJ2-7, with D possibly being TRBD2 (5 bases). Trimming stripped 2 bases from V and 3 bases from J, with 11 bases between. In germline, CDR1 is MNHEY, CDR2 SVGEGT. The CDR3 spans 14 residues. CDR3 protein: CASSYDGLLYEQYF. The CDR3, as DNA: TGTGCCAGCAGTTACGATGGACTTCTCTACGAGCAGTACTTC.

V usage is TRBV5-4 and J usage is TRBJ2-3; the match to TRBD2 covers 7 bases. The CDR3 extends over 16 amino acids. Trimming removed 1 base from V and 0 bases from J; junction bases left unmatched: 5. Germline CDR1 reads SGHNT; CDR2 reads YYREEE (reference sequence). The CDR3 region has the DNA TGTGCCAGCAGCTTGTACAGCGGGACGAGCACAGATACGCAGTATTTT. Translating gives CASSLYSGTSTDTQYF.

This rearrangement joins TRBV7-9 to TRBJ1-6, with 7 positions matching TRBD1. The CDR3 sequence is 14 residues long. Germline CDR1 SEHNR, CDR2 FQNEAQ (reference sequence). The ends lost 1 base at V and 6 bases at J; junction bases unmatched: 0. The chain's CDR3 is CASSLGDSNSPLHF. CDR3 in DNA: TGTGCCAGCAGCTTAGGGGACAGTAATTCACCCCTCCACTTT.